This TCR beta chain came from a study of OX40 agonist ivuxolimab in advanced cancers. The protocol was immunoSEQ multiplex PCR, while the TCRdb copy is restricted to in-frame clones and leaves out a portion. The sample lists under 85,000 clones; around 85% were seen once. With regard to this clone: This same CDR3 is encoded by further DNA sequences in the sample.

V dropped 2 bases and J dropped 7; count of bases not matched to a gene: 9. The CDR3 is 14 residues long. Germline V gives CDR1 GTSNPN, CDR2 SVGIG (reference sequence). Source: CD4+ or CD8+ T cells sorted from blood, taken in a trial of the OX40 agonist ivuxolimab. V gene TRBV30 combines with J gene TRBJ2-7, with TRBD2 matching over 9 bases. This sequence was found in an adult with an advanced solid tumor such as melanoma, head and neck, liver or kidney cancer. CDR3 DNA sequence: TGTGCCTGGAGTAGGCCTAGCGGGGTCCTGGAGCAGTACTTC. Protein: CAWSRPSGVLEQYF.